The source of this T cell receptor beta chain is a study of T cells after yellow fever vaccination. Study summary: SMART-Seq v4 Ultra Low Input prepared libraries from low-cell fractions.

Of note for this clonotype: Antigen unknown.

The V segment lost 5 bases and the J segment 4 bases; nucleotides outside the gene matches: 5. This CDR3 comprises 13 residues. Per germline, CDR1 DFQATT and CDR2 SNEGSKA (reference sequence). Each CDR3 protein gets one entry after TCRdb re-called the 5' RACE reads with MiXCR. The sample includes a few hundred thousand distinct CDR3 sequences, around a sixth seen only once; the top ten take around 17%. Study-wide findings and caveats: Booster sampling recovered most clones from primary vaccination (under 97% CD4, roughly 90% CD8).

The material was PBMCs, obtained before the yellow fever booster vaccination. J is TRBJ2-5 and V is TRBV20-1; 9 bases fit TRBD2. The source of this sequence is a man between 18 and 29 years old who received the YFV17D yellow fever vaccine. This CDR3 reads CSAPWTSAETQYF. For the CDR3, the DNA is TGCAGTGCTCCTTGGACTAGCGCAGAGACCCAGTACTTC.